The clone carrying this T cell receptor (beta chain) was seen many times. What it recognizes is unknown. This sample is part of a study of T cells after yellow fever vaccination. Study-wide points: Secondary responses were weaker yet peaked faster, day 5 versus 15.

V was pared by 2 bases and J by 4 bases, with 3 bases of the junction left unmatched. The germline CDR1 and CDR2 sequences are SGHAT and FQNNGV. The CDR3 consists of 15 residues. Template switching by 5'RACE produced TCR cDNA, adding a universal primer site and UMIs. TCRdb fed the 5' RACE reads into MiXCR, producing one record per CDR3 protein. The sample yields about 400,000 distinct CDR3 sequences, 6.2% seen once. The sequence came from a man aged 30 to 39 who received the YFV17D yellow fever vaccine. The starting material was PBMCs, obtained 5 days after the yellow fever booster vaccination. This chain links TRBV11-2 with TRBJ2-2, with 8 bases matching TRBD2. The CDR3 nucleotides read TGTGCCAGCAGCTTAACGGGGGGGGCCACCGGGGAGCTGTTTTTT. This translates into CASSLTGGATGELFF.